A single sample is the source of the 6 T cell receptor beta chains below, sequenced in a study of immune evolution from preneoplasia to lung adenocarcinoma. The assay was immunoSEQ multiplex PCR, and TCRdb's table has in-frame clones only and misses some. Of around 2,700 clones listed, approximately 80% were seen once; the top ten hold 2% to 2.5%. Source material: FFPE atypical adenomatous hyperplasia tissue from the lung. Subset in this sample: atypical adenomatous hyperplasia (AAH), lung preneoplasia. The receptors here all came from a person in their 70s with lung adenocarcinoma.

The chain uses TRBV5-1 and TRBJ2-3; D unresolved. CDR1 is SGHRS, CDR2 YFSETQ, per germline. Trimming shortened V by 3 bases and J by 2 bases, and 10 bases separated the two germline ends. The CDR3 is 14 residues long. DNA for the CDR3: TGCGCCAGCAGCTACGGACGAAACACAGATACGCAGTATTTT. Translated, it gives CASSYGRNTDTQYF.

This chain uses TRBV5-1 with TRBJ1-1, with D possibly being TRBD1 (5 bases). This CDR3 is built from 16 residues. Germline CDR1 SGHRS, CDR2 YFSETQ. Trimming pared 0 bases from V and 5 bases from J, leaving 17 bases between. The CDR3 protein is CASSLDGVRDSTEAFF. CDR3 bases: TGCGCCAGCAGCTTGGATGGTGTCAGGGATTCGACTGAAGCTTTCTTT.

There are a few counts of this clone. The chain carries TRBV10-1 and TRBJ1-2; D is ambiguous. Trimming removed 0 bases from V and 2 bases from J, with 4 bases in between. CDR3 length equals 13 residues. Germline CDR1 reads WNHNN; CDR2 reads SYGVQD (reference sequence). The CDR3 region is CASSESMNYGYTF. CDR3 coding DNA: TGCGCCAGCAGTGAGTCAATGAACTATGGCTACACCTTC.

V and J are TRBV5-1 and TRBJ2-3, with 12 bases identical to TRBD2. CDR3 length: 18 amino acids. The ends lost 0 bases at V and 4 bases at J; junction bases unmatched: 9. The V gene's germline CDR1 is SGHRS and CDR2 YFSETQ. In DNA form, the CDR3 reads TGCGCCAGCAGCTTGGGGGCTAGCGGGAGGGCTGGATCAGATACGCAGTATTTT. This translates into CASSLGASGRAGSDTQYF.

The rearrangement links TRBV9 to TRBJ2-3; no definite D call. V was pared by 0 bases and J by 5 bases, with 7 bases between. The CDR3 spans 13 residues. Germline values: CDR1 SGDLS, CDR2 YYNGEE. The CDR3 DNA reads as TGTGCCAGCAGCGTAGAAGGGTTAGATACGCAGTATTTT. Amino acid sequence: CASSVEGLDTQYF. Combining the CDR3 with reference TRBV9 and TRBJ2-3 gives the whole variable domain DSGVTQTPKHLITATGQRVTLRCSPRSGDLSVYWYQQSLDQGLQFLIQYYNGEERAKGNILERFSAQQFPDLHSELNLSSLELGDSALYFCASSVEGLDTQYFGPGTRLTVL.

The chain couples TRBV19 to TRBJ1-1; D unresolved. The germline gives CDR1 LNHDA, CDR2 SQIVND (reference sequence). Trimming removed 1 base at V and 2 bases at J, with 8 bases between. This CDR3 spans 14 amino acids. DNA for the CDR3: TGTGCCAGTAGTATAGGGGCCTCCAACACTGAAGCTTTCTTT. This translates into CASSIGASNTEAFF.